This entry features one T cell receptor beta chain sequence. Its antigen is not yet known. Per-base quality was not reported, and no clone a single base away is much larger than it. The donors were healthy, HIV-negative adults with no recently reported acute infections or vaccinations. Every donor was a Caucasian adult living in Nashville, Tennessee, USA. CD4+ T cells were enriched through magnetic negative selection, after which naive cells were positively selected on CD45RA and the remaining negative fraction served as the memory subset. Blood was obtained by leukapheresis, after which PBMCs were separated by Ficoll-Histopaque density gradient centrifugation and cryopreserved in liquid nitrogen vapor phase. Analytical flow cytometry was used to check the purity and quantity of each magnetically sorted T cell population. Each sorted fraction had its genomic DNA isolated and then quantified by UV absorbance on a Nanodrop 2000c.

The data originate from a study of shared clonotypes between healthy human individuals (TCRdb year 2020). Describing the broader study: The cohort included a few men and a couple of women between 18 and 49 years of age. Per donor, three plates each were used for CD4 naive and CD4 memory, two for CD8 naive, and one for CD8 memory. Each donor's leukapheresis produced roughly between roughly 0.85 and 9.5 billion PBMCs. Different laboratories and diverse techniques were used to prepare libraries and sequence TCR repertoires, to increase sequencing depth and limit assay-specific biases. The study deeply sequenced blood TCR repertoires of five healthy adults to estimate repertoire size and the extent of clonotype sharing between individuals. Broader findings and caveats from the paper: Clonotypes shared by all four sorted-subset donors showed higher generation probabilities than non-shared clonotypes. When several donors were compared, the shared fraction of clonotypes was 5% to 6.5% for naive CD4, about 4% for naive CD8, roughly 2.5% for memory CD4, and 0.35% to 0.5% for memory CD8. Rarefaction of sorted-subset datasets indicated incomplete sequencing despite the large sequencing depth. Because the study included a small number of donors, the genetic and exposure-history diversity represented was limited. Naive subsets generally had larger estimated clonotype richness than memory subsets. Based on pairwise subsampling, the degree of clonotype sharing among donors was expected to be affected by sequencing depth. Sampling was restricted to blood, and TCR repertoires in tissue are likely to differ from TCR repertoires in blood.

Using the deep immunoSEQ assay, multiplex PCR amplified TCR CDR3 regions from genomic DNA. Extracted genomic DNA from each cell subset was distributed evenly across all wells of several immunoSEQ 96-well plates, and each plate was treated as a replicate. For sorted subsets, each replicate PCR was loaded with 200 ng genomic DNA, equivalent to 30,000 or so T cell genomes. The purified libraries were quantified using a Qubit 3.0 fluorometer, sized with a Bioanalyzer 2100, and then quantified again using the KAPA Library Quantification kit. Every immunoSEQ 96-well plate was sequenced on a dedicated single-read 150-cycle Illumina NextSeq 550 flow cell. Per the source publication's procedure: Because only junctional sequences without quality scores were contained in the immunoSEQ output, filtering matching that applied to full-length reads could not be performed. To assign V/J genes and CDR3, sequences were annotated against IMGT germline references using PyIR, a Python wrapper for IgBLAST v1.9. Reads with weak V/J assignments (E-value above 1e-6), missing CDR3, stop codons, out-of-frame junctions, or ambiguous translated residues were removed. V3J clonotypes were defined as sequences sharing an identical inferred V gene, J gene, and CDR3 amino acid sequence. The percentage overlap between two repertoires was calculated by dividing the number of shared unique clonotypes by the size of the smaller repertoire. Three approaches were used to assess repertoire richness: RTK rarefaction, the Chao1 estimator, and Recon v2.1 estimates of unobserved clonotypes. Generation probabilities for all TCRbeta clonotypes obtained by the gDNA method from a handful of donors were computed using OLGA. The source is immuneACCESS, and TCRdb retained only in-frame sequences with V and J called. Part of the clones is not carried over; for the studies checked, unresolved V genes explain less than half of this, and the remainder is unexplained. V and J calls and clone size are copied from that table; D and trimming were computed from the DNA. This sample holds some 2,500,000 clones; about 90% were observed only once. Roughly 0.34% of the sample belongs to the ten largest clones.

Trimming removed 4 bases from V and 0 bases from J, leaving 10 bases between the germline ends. From cysteine to phenylalanine, the CDR3 is 15 amino acids long. Only the CDR3 part of the read is kept: 45 bases, read in frame from the first base. CDR1 and CDR2 (LNHDA, SQIVND) derive from the germline V gene (reference sequence). The chain joins TRBV19 to TRBJ1-3, with the D gene uncertain. The sample consisted of naive CD4+ T cells from PBMCs. What this sample's cell subset or site label stands for: CD45RA+ positively selected. The sequence came from a man between 18 and 29 years old in good health. Some clones in this sample may be carry-over from other donors' samples. The CDR3 loop reads CASSNGQSSGNTIYF. The bases read TGTGCCAGTAGTAATGGGCAAAGCTCTGGAAACACCATATATTTT.